This T cell receptor beta chain was identified in a study of T cells in Graves' hyperthyroidism and ophthalmopathy. Study background: Initial diagnosis, before any treatment, was when peripheral blood was collected.

In the case of this clonotype: Its antigen remains unidentified. Its ends do not fully match the called genes, so a read error is possible.

The CDR3 has 16 amino acids. CDR1 and CDR2 from the germline V gene are SEHNR and FQNEAQ (reference sequence). The study, taken as a whole, reports: Appearing also in blood were most of the thyroid clonotypes expanded above 0.001. In validation, the model predicted ophthalmopathy. These predictions came a median roughly 6.5 months before onset. Ophthalmopathy was told apart from stable hyperthyroidism by a 13 V-J model.

RNA transcripts served as the template for amplifying TCR beta CDR3 regions. First-round RT-PCR with HTBI primers amplified the TCR CDR3 region. MiXCR was run by TCRdb on the multiplex PCR reads, yielding one entry per CDR3 protein. The data show around 350,000 distinct CDR3 sequences, over 12% seen once. The material sequenced was blood. The J gene is TRBJ2-7, the V gene TRBV7-9; 8 bases agree with TRBD2. The receptor was isolated from a woman aged 60 to 75 with Graves' ophthalmopathy. The CDR3 is CANSLGVGTSSYEQYF. The CDR3, as DNA: TGTGCCAACAGCTTAGGGGTCGGGACTAGCTCCTACGAGCAGTACTTC.